The source of this T cell receptor (beta chain) is a study of tumor-infiltrating lymphocytes in localized non-small cell lung cancer. TCRdb's table, derived via immunoSEQ multiplex PCR, lists solely in-frame clones and lacks some. The profile covers about 24,000 clones, with roughly two thirds appearing a single time and around 5.4% taken by the ten largest. Germline V gene data show CDR1 as SGHRS and CDR2 as YFSETQ. The ends were cut back, 1 base at V and 5 bases at J, with 12 bases in the middle. This CDR3 is built from 14 residues. This clone was counted only a few times. The material sequenced was lung tumor tissue. The TCR comes from a human donor with non-small cell lung cancer. J is TRBJ1-1 and V is TRBV5-1; D may be TRBD1 (5 bases). This CDR3 reads CASSLIGGGTEAFF. The CDR3 DNA is TGCGCCAGCAGCTTGATCGGGGGTGGAACTGAAGCTTTCTTT.